The entry below describes one TCR beta chain. The junction had 17 bases not matched to a gene; V was cut back by 0 bases and J by 0 bases. This CDR3 has 21 residues. Germline values: CDR1 LGHNA, CDR2 YSLEER. Profiling relied on immunoSEQ multiplex PCR, and the TCRdb table lists in-frame clones only, not all of them. The sample shows over 450,000 clones, about 80% of them seen only once. The sample comes from a study of shared T cell receptors in the human thymus. The sample was also linked to a second study, of human thymus T cells. That paper notes: Those donating were healthy Finnish infants in corrective surgery for congenital heart defects. Corrective heart surgery yielded resections, and these provided the thymus tissue. The authors found apparently biased V and J gene usage in thymic and blood repertoires. Related studies found that unrelated individuals share highly overlapping thymic repertoires.

Sequencing was performed on thymocytes. The origin of this receptor is a boy younger than two with a congenital heart defect. The rearrangement joins TRBV4-3 to TRBJ1-5; 7 bases align to TRBD1. This CDR3 reads CASSQDWDSQAGVYSNQPQHF. The CDR3 DNA sequence: TGCGCCAGCAGCCAAGATTGGGACAGCCAAGCCGGAGTCTATAGCAATCAGCCCCAGCATTTT.